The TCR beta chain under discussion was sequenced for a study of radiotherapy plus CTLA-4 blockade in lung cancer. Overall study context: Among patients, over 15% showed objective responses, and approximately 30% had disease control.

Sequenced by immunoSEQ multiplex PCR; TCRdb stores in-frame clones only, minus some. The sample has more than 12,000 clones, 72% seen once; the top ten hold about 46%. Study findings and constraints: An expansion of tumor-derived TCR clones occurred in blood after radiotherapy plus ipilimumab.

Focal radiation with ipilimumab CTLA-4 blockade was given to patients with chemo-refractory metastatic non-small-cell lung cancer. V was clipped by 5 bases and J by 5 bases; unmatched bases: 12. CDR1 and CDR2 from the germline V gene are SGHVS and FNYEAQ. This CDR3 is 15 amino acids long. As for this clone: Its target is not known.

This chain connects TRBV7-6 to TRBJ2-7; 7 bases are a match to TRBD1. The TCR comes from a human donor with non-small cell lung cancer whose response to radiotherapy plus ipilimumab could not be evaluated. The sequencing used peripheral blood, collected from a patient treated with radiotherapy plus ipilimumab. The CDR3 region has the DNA TGTGCCAGCAGCCCAGGGACAGCCGGGGTCCACGAGCAGTACTTC. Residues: CASSPGTAGVHEQYF.